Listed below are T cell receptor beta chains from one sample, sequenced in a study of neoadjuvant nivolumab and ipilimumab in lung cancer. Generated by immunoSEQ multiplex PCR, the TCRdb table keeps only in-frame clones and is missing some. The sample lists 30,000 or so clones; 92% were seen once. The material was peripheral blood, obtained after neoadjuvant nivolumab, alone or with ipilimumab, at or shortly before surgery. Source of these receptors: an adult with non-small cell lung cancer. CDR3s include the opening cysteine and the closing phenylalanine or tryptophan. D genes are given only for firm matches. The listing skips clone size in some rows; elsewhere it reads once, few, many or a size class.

CDR3aa: CASSMRLAGEETQYF; CDR3nt: TGTGCCAGCAGCATGAGACTAGCGGGAGAAGAGACCCAGTACTTC; abundance: .; v_gene: TRBV5-4; d_gene: TRBD2; j_gene: TRBJ2-5
CDR3aa: CASRSTTRPVQGGGELFF; CDR3nt: TGTGCCAGCAGGTCGACTACCCGACCGGTCCAAGGGGGCGGGGAGCTGTTTTTT; abundance: few; v_gene: TRBV7-9; d_gene: .; j_gene: TRBJ2-2
CDR3aa: CASSQNSDTEAFF; CDR3nt: TGTGCCAGCAGCCAAAATTCGGACACTGAAGCTTTCTTT; abundance: .; v_gene: TRBV16; d_gene: .; j_gene: TRBJ1-1
CDR3aa: CATSRAGGGQPQHF; CDR3nt: TGTGCCACCAGCAGAGCAGGGGGTGGACAGCCCCAGCATTTT; abundance: .; v_gene: TRBV15; d_gene: TRBD1; j_gene: TRBJ1-5
CDR3aa: CASSEKGDEQYF; CDR3nt: TGTGCCAGCAGTGAAAAGGGCGACGAGCAGTACTTC; abundance: .; v_gene: TRBV6-1; d_gene: .; j_gene: TRBJ2-7
CDR3aa: CASSSGGTSTDTQYF; CDR3nt: TGTGCCAGCAGTTCAGGGGGTACTAGCACAGATACGCAGTATTTT; abundance: .; v_gene: TRBV7-6; d_gene: TRBD1; j_gene: TRBJ2-3
CDR3aa: CASSFERLQETQYF; CDR3nt: TGTGCCAGCAGCTTCGAGCGGTTACAAGAGACCCAGTACTTC; abundance: .; v_gene: TRBV5-4; d_gene: .; j_gene: TRBJ2-5
CDR3aa: CASSLVNYGYTF; CDR3nt: TGTGCCAGCAGCTTAGTCAACTATGGCTACACCTTC; abundance: .; v_gene: TRBV11-2; d_gene: .; j_gene: TRBJ1-2
CDR3aa: CSYHRTENTEAFF; CDR3nt: TGCAGCTATCACAGAACAGAGAACACTGAAGCTTTCTTT; abundance: .; v_gene: TRBV29-1; d_gene: .; j_gene: TRBJ1-1
CDR3aa: CASSLAGQGKGEEQFF; CDR3nt: TGCGCCAGCAGCCTCGCGGGACAGGGGAAAGGTGAAGAGCAGTTCTTC; abundance: .; v_gene: TRBV5-1; d_gene: TRBD1; j_gene: TRBJ2-1
CDR3aa: CASSYPDKREGVGQYF; CDR3nt: TGTGCCAGCAGCTACCCAGACAAAAGGGAGGGGGTCGGGCAGTACTTC; abundance: .; v_gene: TRBV7-9; d_gene: .; j_gene: TRBJ2-7
CDR3aa: CASSSWTGPGYGYTF; CDR3nt: TGTGCCAGCAGCTCTTGGACAGGCCCTGGGTATGGCTACACCTTC; abundance: .; v_gene: TRBV7-8; d_gene: TRBD1; j_gene: TRBJ1-2
CDR3aa: CASSPHQTGGNYGYTF; CDR3nt: TGTGCCAGCAGTCCTCATCAGACAGGGGGGAACTATGGCTACACCTTC; abundance: .; v_gene: TRBV28; d_gene: TRBD1; j_gene: TRBJ1-2
CDR3aa: CATSVLARQFF; CDR3nt: TGTGCCACCAGTGTACTAGCGAGACAGTTCTTC; abundance: few; v_gene: TRBV15; d_gene: TRBD2; j_gene: TRBJ2-1
CDR3aa: CASSGDRHSYEQYF; CDR3nt: TGCGCCAGCAGCGGGGACAGACACTCCTACGAGCAGTACTTC; abundance: .; v_gene: TRBV5-1; d_gene: TRBD1; j_gene: TRBJ2-7
CDR3aa: CASSPPEGNTIYF; CDR3nt: TGTGCCAGCAGCCCCCCGGAGGGAAACACCATATATTTT; abundance: .; v_gene: TRBV9; d_gene: .; j_gene: TRBJ1-3
CDR3aa: CASGRSGAQGVPQHF; CDR3nt: TGTGCCAGCGGCCGATCGGGGGCCCAGGGCGTGCCCCAGCATTTT; abundance: .; v_gene: TRBV28; d_gene: .; j_gene: TRBJ1-5
CDR3aa: CSVVAVTMNTEAFF; CDR3nt: TGCAGCGTTGTAGCAGTCACCATGAACACTGAAGCTTTCTTT; abundance: .; v_gene: TRBV29-1; d_gene: .; j_gene: TRBJ1-1
CDR3aa: CASSYLQSYEQYF; CDR3nt: TGTGCCAGCAGTTACCTCCAATCCTACGAGCAGTACTTC; abundance: .; v_gene: TRBV6-5; d_gene: .; j_gene: TRBJ2-7
CDR3aa: CASSRTGSGDYGYTF; CDR3nt: TGTGCCAGCAGTCGCACAGGGAGCGGAGACTATGGCTACACCTTC; abundance: .; v_gene: TRBV6-5; d_gene: .; j_gene: TRBJ1-2
CDR3aa: CASSSRTKRESYEQYF; CDR3nt: TGTGCCAGCAGCTCCCGGACTAAGCGGGAATCCTACGAGCAGTACTTC; abundance: .; v_gene: TRBV7-2; d_gene: TRBD2; j_gene: TRBJ2-7
CDR3aa: CASSPTGSTDTQYF; CDR3nt: TGTGCCAGCAGCCCGACAGGGAGCACAGATACGCAGTATTTT; abundance: few; v_gene: TRBV5-4; d_gene: TRBD1; j_gene: TRBJ2-3
CDR3aa: CAISDPRRGTGGIEAFF; CDR3nt: TGTGCCATCAGTGACCCCAGGAGAGGGACAGGGGGTATTGAAGCTTTCTTT; abundance: .; v_gene: TRBV10-3; d_gene: TRBD1; j_gene: TRBJ1-1
CDR3aa: CASSRGQGYTGELFF; CDR3nt: TGTGCCAGCAGCCGGGGACAGGGATACACCGGGGAGCTGTTTTTT; abundance: .; v_gene: TRBV6-5; d_gene: TRBD1; j_gene: TRBJ2-2
CDR3aa: CASSEVGVFNTQYF; CDR3nt: TGTGCCAGCAGTGAAGTGGGGGTTTTTAATACGCAGTATTTT; abundance: .; v_gene: TRBV6-1; d_gene: .; j_gene: TRBJ2-3
CDR3aa: CASSEAQRDTEAFF; CDR3nt: TGCGCCAGCAGTGAGGCCCAGAGGGACACTGAAGCTTTCTTT; abundance: .; v_gene: TRBV10-2; d_gene: .; j_gene: TRBJ1-1
CDR3aa: CASSSMVGGSNEQFF; CDR3nt: TGTGCCAGCAGCTCGATGGTAGGGGGCTCCAATGAGCAGTTCTTC; abundance: .; v_gene: TRBV7-2; d_gene: TRBD1; j_gene: TRBJ2-1
CDR3aa: CASSDSGLAGANIQYF; CDR3nt: TGTGCCAGCAGCGACTCGGGACTAGCGGGAGCAAACATTCAGTACTTC; abundance: .; v_gene: TRBV9; d_gene: TRBD2; j_gene: TRBJ2-4
CDR3aa: CASITTLAQSRANVLTF; CDR3nt: TGTGCCAGCATTACTACTCTCGCACAAAGTCGGGCCAACGTCCTGACTTTC; abundance: .; v_gene: TRBV5-5; d_gene: .; j_gene: TRBJ2-6
CDR3aa: CASSSRRAMNTEAFF; CDR3nt: TGCGCCAGCAGCTCCCGACGCGCCATGAACACTGAAGCTTTCTTT; abundance: .; v_gene: TRBV5-1; d_gene: .; j_gene: TRBJ1-1
CDR3aa: CASSLTGVVQFF; CDR3nt: TGCGCCAGCAGCTTGACGGGAGTAGTGCAGTTCTTC; abundance: few; v_gene: TRBV5-1; d_gene: .; j_gene: TRBJ2-1
CDR3aa: CASSLALAVTGELFF; CDR3nt: TGTGCCAGCAGCTTAGCCCTGGCGGTCACCGGGGAGCTGTTTTTT; abundance: .; v_gene: TRBV11-2; d_gene: .; j_gene: TRBJ2-2
CDR3aa: CASTGHTQPQHF; CDR3nt: TGTGCCAGCACCGGACATACTCAGCCCCAGCATTTT; abundance: .; v_gene: TRBV2; d_gene: .; j_gene: TRBJ1-5
CDR3aa: CASSPSGRSGDTQYF; CDR3nt: TGCGCCAGCAGTCCTAGCGGGAGGTCGGGAGATACGCAGTATTTT; abundance: .; v_gene: TRBV10-2; d_gene: TRBD2; j_gene: TRBJ2-3
CDR3aa: CASSFSPGETQYF; CDR3nt: TGCGCCAGCAGCTTTTCCCCGGGGGAGACCCAGTACTTC; abundance: .; v_gene: TRBV5-1; d_gene: .; j_gene: TRBJ2-5
CDR3aa: CASSDTGAGANVLTF; CDR3nt: TGTGCCAGCAGTGACACCGGGGCTGGGGCCAACGTCCTGACTTTC; abundance: .; v_gene: TRBV25-1; d_gene: .; j_gene: TRBJ2-6
CDR3aa: CASSELSEANYGYTF; CDR3nt: TGTGCCAGCAGTGAACTTAGTGAGGCTAACTATGGCTACACCTTC; abundance: .; v_gene: TRBV2; d_gene: .; j_gene: TRBJ1-2
CDR3aa: CASSPTGGSTEQFF; CDR3nt: TGTGCCAGCAGCCCGACCGGGGGTAGCACTGAGCAGTTCTTC; abundance: .; v_gene: TRBV11-3; d_gene: .; j_gene: TRBJ2-1
CDR3aa: CASSAGQVRTQPQHF; CDR3nt: TGTGCCAGCTCCGCGGGACAGGTGAGGACTCAGCCCCAGCATTTT; abundance: .; v_gene: TRBV18; d_gene: TRBD1; j_gene: TRBJ1-5
CDR3aa: CASSRAGVPQETQYF; CDR3nt: TGTGCCAGCAGCCGAGCGGGGGTTCCCCAAGAGACCCAGTACTTC; abundance: .; v_gene: TRBV5-5; d_gene: TRBD2; j_gene: TRBJ2-5
CDR3aa: CASSDVGRPQHF; CDR3nt: TGTGCCAGCAGTGACGTGGGTCGGCCCCAGCATTTT; abundance: .; v_gene: TRBV25-1; d_gene: .; j_gene: TRBJ1-5
CDR3aa: CASSDRLSGANVLTF; CDR3nt: TGTGCCAGCAGTGACAGACTGTCTGGGGCCAACGTCCTGACTTTC; abundance: .; v_gene: TRBV6-1; d_gene: .; j_gene: TRBJ2-6
CDR3aa: CTSSQTNLTSGRTFYNEQFF; CDR3nt: TGCACCAGCAGCCAAACCAATCTAACTAGCGGGAGGACCTTCTACAATGAGCAGTTCTTC; abundance: .; v_gene: TRBV1; d_gene: .; j_gene: TRBJ2-1
CDR3aa: CASSLVGSGNTEAFF; CDR3nt: TGCGCCAGCAGCTTGGTAGGCTCTGGGAACACTGAAGCTTTCTTT; abundance: few; v_gene: TRBV5-1; d_gene: .; j_gene: TRBJ1-1
CDR3aa: CASSEDTGQLYGYTF; CDR3nt: TGTGCCAGCAGTGAAGACACTGGACAGCTCTATGGCTACACCTTC; abundance: .; v_gene: TRBV25-1; d_gene: .; j_gene: TRBJ1-2
CDR3aa: CASSPTGAAAGELFF; CDR3nt: TGTGCCAGCTCACCAACCGGGGCCGCGGCCGGGGAGCTGTTTTTT; abundance: .; v_gene: TRBV18; d_gene: .; j_gene: TRBJ2-2